These 25 T cell receptor beta chains were all obtained from the same sample, sequenced in a study of shared clonotypes between healthy human individuals. Naive CD8 cells were CD45RO-negative, positively selected for CCR7, excluding terminally differentiated effector memory CD45RA+ cells. Produced via immunoSEQ multiplex PCR; TCRdb's table is partial and in-frame only. The top ten hold less than 25% of the sample, which has over 800,000 clones, more than 85% seen once. What was sequenced was naive CD8+ T cells sorted from blood. The receptors originated from a man aged 30-40 years in good health.

As for this clone: Within the sample, other DNA sequences also encode this same CDR3. The chain joins TRBV6-6 to TRBJ1-5, with D uncertain. Germline V gives CDR1 MNHNY, CDR2 SVGAGI (reference sequence). Trimming cost V 2 bases and J 0 bases, with 8 bases left between them. This CDR3 contains 15 residues. CDR3 residues: CASSYGRNSNQPQHF. The CDR3 DNA reads TGTGCCAGCAGTTACGGCAGGAATAGCAATCAGCCCCAGCATTTT.

The chain employs TRBV5-1 and TRBJ2-7, with 9 bases that match TRBD2. After removal of 3 bases from V and 1 base from J, the junction contained 5 bases not matched to a gene. Germline V gene sequence: CDR1 SGHRS, CDR2 YFSETQ. The CDR3 sequence is 15 residues long. In DNA form, the CDR3 reads TGCGCCAGCAGCTCCGGGACTAGCAGTTCCTACGAGCAGTACTTC. As protein: CASSSGTSSSYEQYF.

The chain is built from TRBV9 and TRBJ1-3; D remains ambiguous. Trimming pared 6 bases from V and 0 bases from J, leaving 16 bases between. The CDR3 has 16 residues. The germline gives CDR1 SGDLS, CDR2 YYNGEE. CDR3 sequence (DNA): TGTGCCAGCACCAAGCGTGGCTCAGCCTCTGGAAACACCATATATTTT. This encodes CASTKRGSASGNTIYF.

This rearrangement joins TRBV7-2 to TRBJ2-2, with D uncertain. Germline values: CDR1 SGHTA, CDR2 FQGNSA. This CDR3 has 14 residues. V dropped 8 bases and J dropped 5 bases, with 15 bases sitting between them. The CDR3 DNA sequence: TGTGCCAGCGGATCCGGGCAGGCGACCGGGGAGCTGTTTTTT. Its translation is CASGSGQATGELFF.

The chain has TRBV19 and TRBJ2-5; D not certain. This CDR3 comprises 16 residues. Germline assignment: CDR1 LNHDA and CDR2 SQIVND (reference sequence). V lost 3 bases, J lost 4 bases, and 18 bases lay in between. CDR3 nucleotides: TGTGCCAGTAGTATTTATCCTGCGACGGGTAGAGAGACCCAGTACTTC. Translated, it gives CASSIYPATGRETQYF.

The count of this clone is one. The chain is built from TRBV14 and TRBJ1-5, with 9 bases fitting TRBD1. Germline V gene lookup returns CDR1 SGHDN and CDR2 FVKESK. The junction had 6 bases not matched to a gene; V was cut back by 4 bases and J by 5 bases. This CDR3 has 15 residues. The CDR3 spells CASSPNRGRDQPQHF. CDR3 nucleotide sequence: TGTGCCAGCAGCCCTAACAGGGGGCGGGATCAGCCCCAGCATTTT.

The chain carries TRBV29-1 and TRBJ2-1; TRBD2 matches 10 bases. CDR1 SQVTM and CDR2 ANQGSEA come from the germline V gene. The CDR3 sequence is 17 residues long. The J segment lost 1 base and the V segment lost 1 base, leaving 7 bases of the junction unmatched. Written as DNA, the CDR3 is TGCAGCGTTGAAGGACTAGCGGGTTCTGGGTCCTACAATGAGCAGTTCTTC. This encodes CSVEGLAGSGSYNEQFF.

The CDR3 protein is CASSFQGKEQFF. DNA for the CDR3: TGTGCCAGCAGCTTCCAGGGTAAGGAGCAGTTCTTC. V usage is TRBV5-4 and J usage is TRBJ2-1; TRBD1 might be the D (5 bases). V was clipped by 2 bases and J by 10 bases, with 10 bases between them. CDR1 is SGHNT, CDR2 YYREEE, per germline (reference sequence). This CDR3 has 12 amino acids.

This chain links TRBV28 with TRBJ2-3, with unresolved D. Trimming left V 5 bases short and J 2 bases short, with 14 bases between. CDR3 length: 15 residues. Germline values: CDR1 MDHEN, CDR2 SYDVKM. The CDR3 sequence is CASSRRAMYTDTQYF. CDR3 sequence (DNA): TGTGCCAGCAGTCGACGGGCCATGTACACAGATACGCAGTATTTT.

This clone was detected only a few times. The chain combines TRBV7-6 with TRBJ2-2, with D unresolved. Between the trimmed V and J ends, which lost 7 bases and 6 bases, there was a span of 12 bases. The CDR3 has 13 residues. Germline CDR1 and CDR2: SGHVS and FNYEAQ. The CDR3: CASTVNWAGELFF. The DNA of the CDR3 is TGTGCCAGCACCGTTAACTGGGCCGGGGAGCTGTTTTTT.

The CDR3 region has the DNA TGTGCCAGCAGCTCCGCCGAGCAGTACTTC. This sequence encodes CASSSAEQYF. This chain joins TRBV5-8 and TRBJ2-7, with D hard to call. The CDR3 is 10 amino acids. Germline CDR1 SGHTS, CDR2 YDEGEE. V lost 3 bases and J 6 bases, leaving 4 bases between the germline ends.

In DNA form, the CDR3 reads TGTGCCAGCAGTGACTCCTTAGCGGACACAGATACGCAGTATTTT. It is translated as CASSDSLADTDTQYF. This chain uses TRBV6-4 with TRBJ2-3; a possible D gene is TRBD2 (6 bases). Germline CDR1 MRHNA, CDR2 SNTAGT. The CDR3 is made up of 15 amino acids. V was shortened by 0 bases and J by 2 bases, with 9 bases between the two germline ends.

The chain links TRBV5-1 to TRBJ2-7, with 8 bases that match TRBD2. Trimming cost V 0 bases and J 3 bases; bases outside gene matches: 5. The CDR3 covers 15 residues. Germline V lookup: CDR1 SGHRS, CDR2 YFSETQ. The CDR3 DNA follows: TGCGCCAGCAGCTTGGCGGGACTAGTCGGCTACGAGCAGTACTTC. It codes for CASSLAGLVGYEQYF.

V gene TRBV5-1 combines with J gene TRBJ2-7, with 11 bases identical to TRBD2. The trim removed 5 bases at V and 1 base at J, leaving 11 bases unmatched. This CDR3 is built from 17 residues. CDR1 is SGHRS and CDR2 is YFSETQ in the germline V gene. Written as DNA, the CDR3 is TGCGCCAGCAGTAAACCGGGACTAGCGGACTCTTCCTACGAGCAGTACTTC. Its protein is CASSKPGLADSSYEQYF.

V is TRBV29-1 and J is TRBJ2-2; TRBD2 is a possible D gene (6 bases). CDR1 is SQVTM and CDR2 is ANQGSEA in the germline V gene. The ends were cut back, 1 base at V and 0 bases at J, with 9 bases in the middle. The CDR3 totals 15 residues. The CDR3 region is CSVEVAAANTGELFF. CDR3 DNA: TGCAGCGTTGAAGTAGCGGCGGCGAACACCGGGGAGCTGTTTTTT.

In DNA form, the CDR3 reads TGTGCCAGCAGCTTGGGGGACAGGGGCTACCAAGAGACCCAGTACTTC. This sequence encodes CASSLGDRGYQETQYF. The chain combines TRBV5-5 with TRBJ2-5, with 10 bases that match TRBD1. CDR3 length equals 16 residues. The V gene's germline CDR1 is SGHKS and CDR2 YYEKEE (reference sequence). J gave up 0 bases and V 0 bases, and 2 bases lay outside the gene matches.

The V gene is TRBV7-6, the J gene TRBJ1-5; D unclear. From germline, CDR1 is SGHVS and CDR2 FNYEAQ. The CDR3 loop spans 15 amino acids. V lost 1 base and J 7 bases, leaving 14 bases between the germline ends. CDR3 bases: TGTGCCAGCAGCTTAGAGGTGGGCCCTTCGCAGCCCCAGCATTTT. This codes for CASSLEVGPSQPQHF.

This chain connects TRBV10-3 to TRBJ2-2, with TRBD2 matching over 9 bases. Germline V gene data show CDR1 as ENHRY and CDR2 as SYGVKD. J was trimmed by 1 base and V by 7 bases; bases with no gene match: 4. The CDR3 is made up of 15 amino acids. The CDR3 here is CAIKASGVNTGELFF. CDR3 nucleotides: TGTGCCATCAAAGCTAGCGGGGTGAACACCGGGGAGCTGTTTTTT.

This clone was picked up one time. This chain links TRBV2 with TRBJ2-1; 15 bases are shared with TRBD2. Germline trimming cut 4 bases from V and 2 bases from J; bases unmatched to any gene: 3. Germline V gene data show CDR1 as SNHLY and CDR2 as FYNNEI. The CDR3 covers 17 residues. The CDR3 reads CASSGTSGRVTYNEQFF. As DNA, the CDR3 is TGTGCCAGCAGTGGGACTAGCGGGAGGGTAACCTACAATGAGCAGTTCTTC.

The chain combines TRBV14 with TRBJ2-2; 7 bases agree with TRBD2. Per germline, CDR1 SGHDN and CDR2 FVKESK. Trimming took 0 bases from V and 2 from J; bases not matched to a gene: 9. The CDR3 is 18 residues long. The CDR3 loop is CASSQDTTLAVNTGELFF. CDR3 in DNA: TGTGCCAGCAGCCAAGATACGACGCTAGCGGTTAACACCGGGGAGCTGTTTTTT.

The chain employs TRBV7-9 and TRBJ2-5; unclear D gene. Germline assignment: CDR1 SEHNR and CDR2 FQNEAQ (reference sequence). The CDR3 runs 12 residues. V lost 6 bases to trimming and J lost 4 bases, with 9 bases between them. CDR3 DNA: TGTGCCAGCAGTCAAATAGTAGAGACCCAGTACTTC. This codes for CASSQIVETQYF.

For the CDR3, the DNA is TGTGCCAGCAGGCAGTTGAGCGGGAGCACAGATACGCAGTATTTT. Protein product: CASRQLSGSTDTQYF. This chain links TRBV27 with TRBJ2-3; D possibly corresponds to TRBD2 (6 bases). The germline V gene has CDR1 MNHEY and CDR2 SMNVEV (reference sequence). Trimming removed 6 bases from V and 0 bases from J, with 13 bases in between. The CDR3 is 15 amino acids.

The chain couples TRBV4-1 to TRBJ2-7; perhaps D is TRBD1 or TRBD2 (5 bases each). The CDR3 has 14 amino acids. V lost 4 bases to trimming and J lost 2 bases, with 12 bases between them. The germline V gene has CDR1 MGHRA and CDR2 YSYEKL. CDR3 protein: CASSPRDATYEQYF. In DNA, the CDR3 is TGCGCCAGCAGCCCCCGGGACGCAACCTACGAGCAGTACTTC.

This clone was seen only once. The CDR3 coding sequence is TGTGCCAGCAGTTATGGACAGGGGGCGGGCTATGGCTACACCTTC. This sequence encodes CASSYGQGAGYGYTF. The V gene is TRBV6-5, the J gene TRBJ1-2, with TRBD1 matching over 11 bases. With 3 bases clipped from V and 4 bases from J, the junction kept 4 bases outside the gene matches. Germline CDR1 reads MNHEY; CDR2 reads SVGAGI. The CDR3 has 15 amino acids.

The rearrangement joins TRBV5-1 to TRBJ2-2; D may be TRBD2 (5 bases). The V gene's germline CDR1 is SGHRS and CDR2 YFSETQ. The CDR3 is 13 residues long. The ends were cut back, 5 bases at V and 7 bases at J, with 12 bases in the middle. The CDR3 protein is CASSGIGSGELFF. DNA for the CDR3: TGCGCCAGCAGTGGTATTGGGAGCGGGGAGCTGTTTTTT. Supplemented by reference TRBV5-1 and TRBJ2-2, the full variable domain reads KAGVTQTPRYLIKTRGQQVTLSCSPISGHRSVSWYQQTPGQGLQFLFEYFSETQRNKGNFPGRFSGRQFSNSRSEMNVSTLELGDSALYLCASSGIGSGELFFGEGSRLTVL.